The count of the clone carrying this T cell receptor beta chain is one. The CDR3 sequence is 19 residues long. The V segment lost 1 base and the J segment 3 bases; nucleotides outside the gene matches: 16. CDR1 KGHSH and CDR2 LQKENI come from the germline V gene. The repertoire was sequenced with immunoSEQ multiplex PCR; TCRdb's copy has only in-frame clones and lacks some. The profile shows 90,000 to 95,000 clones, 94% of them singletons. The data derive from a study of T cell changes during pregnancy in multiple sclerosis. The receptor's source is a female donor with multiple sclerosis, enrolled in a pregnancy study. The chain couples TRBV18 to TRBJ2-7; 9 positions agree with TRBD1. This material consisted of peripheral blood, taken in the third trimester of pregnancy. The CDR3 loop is CASSPLRVGRGQGVYEQYF. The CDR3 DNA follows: TGTGCCAGCTCACCACTCCGAGTGGGTAGGGGACAGGGTGTCTACGAGCAGTACTTC.